A single sample gave rise to the 10 T cell receptor beta chains below, sequenced in a study of blood T cells in healthy people across ages. Through a sample-barcoded 5' primer and a J-beta primer mix, a second PCR was run for about 7 to 12 cycles. TCRdb re-derived calls from the 5' RACE reads in MiXCR, one entry per CDR3 protein. The top ten hold around 9.2% of the sample, which has fewer than 800,000 distinct CDR3 sequences, 20% to 25% seen once. These same records also appear under a second study, on T cells of mothers and their children.

The sequenced sample consisted of blood. These receptor sequences come from a boy aged 5 to 17 in good health.

The chain recombines TRBV7-9 with TRBJ2-1; 8 nucleotides line up with TRBD1. The end of the DNA fits TRBJ2-7 better, so the J call may be wrong. This CDR3 has 14 amino acids. Germline assignment: CDR1 SEHNR and CDR2 FQNEAQ (reference sequence). The CDR3 DNA is TGTGCCAGCAGCGGAGGCCAGGGGGCCGACGAGCAGTACTTC. Translating it yields CASSGGQGADEQYF.

Worth noting for this clonotype: At one end, the junction sequence differs from germline, possibly due to a read error. This rearrangement joins TRBV12-3 or TRBV12-4 to TRBJ2-7, with TRBD2 as a possible D gene (5 bases). This CDR3 region has 16 residues. DNA for the CDR3: TGTGCCGGCAGCCCGGACTTCCTAAGGAGCTCCTACGGGCAGTACTTC. The encoded protein is CAGSPDFLRSSYGQYF.

This clonotype was counted a few times. CDR3: CASSQVNRDETQYF. CDR3 in DNA: TGCGCCAGCAGCCAAGTAAACAGGGACGAGACCCAGTACTTC. The V gene is TRBV4-1, the J gene TRBJ2-5; D is perhaps TRBD1 (6 bases). The CDR3 loop spans 14 amino acids. Trimming pared 1 base from V and 5 bases from J, leaving 11 bases between. Germline CDR1 reads MGHRA; CDR2 reads YSYEKL.

The chain has TRBV29-1 and TRBJ1-5; D possibly corresponds to TRBD1 (5 bases). Germline CDR1 is SQVTM and CDR2 is ANQGSEA. The CDR3 sequence is 13 residues long. V was clipped by 8 bases and J by 7 bases, with 18 bases between them. CDR3 sequence (DNA): TGCAGCTGGGGCGCCGGGAATAGCCAGCCCCAGCATTTT. Amino acid sequence: CSWGAGNSQPQHF.

This clonotype was counted only a few times. Here the CDR3 DNA reads TGTGCCAGCAGCCCAAGTAGGACAGGGCGCTCCTACAATGAGCAGTTCTTC. Protein sequence: CASSPSRTGRSYNEQFF. The rearrangement uses TRBV13 and TRBJ2-1; 8 nucleotides match TRBD1. The CDR3 is 17 amino acids. Germline V lookup: CDR1 PRHDT, CDR2 FYEKMQ (reference sequence). Trimming cost V 5 bases and J 0 bases; bases outside gene matches: 9.

This clonotype was seen only a few times. The chain is built from TRBV6-5 and TRBJ2-7; no clear D gene. Germline V gene data show CDR1 as MNHEY and CDR2 as SVGAGI. V dropped 2 bases and J dropped 0 bases, with 8 bases sitting between them. The CDR3 has 14 residues. As DNA, the CDR3 is TGTGCCAGCAGTTACGATAGGAACTCCTACGAGCAGTACTTC. This encodes CASSYDRNSYEQYF.

The rearrangement joins TRBV5-1 to TRBJ2-5, with D possibly being TRBD2 (6 bases). The J call may be incorrect, as the DNA end agrees better with TRBJ2-1. Germline V lookup: CDR1 SGHRS, CDR2 YFSETQ. The CDR3 has 15 residues. CDR3 nucleotide sequence: TGCGCCAGCAGCTCGGGACTTCTCCCCTACAATGAGCAGTTCTTC. It encodes CASSSGLLPYNEQFF.

This sequence joins TRBV7-2 and TRBJ2-1; D may be TRBD1 or TRBD2 (5 bases each). Trimming pared 8 bases from V and 8 bases from J, leaving 19 bases between. The CDR3 runs 14 residues. Germline CDR1 SGHTA, CDR2 FQGNSA. The CDR3: CASRKDPGDDEQFF. The CDR3 coding sequence is TGTGCCAGCCGAAAAGATCCCGGGGACGATGAGCAGTTCTTC.

This chain joins TRBV6-2 or TRBV6-3 and TRBJ1-5; D remains ambiguous. Looked up from germline, CDR1 is MNHEY and CDR2 is SVGEGT. The length of the CDR3 is 13 residues. Between the trimmed V and J ends, which lost 0 bases and 7 bases, there was a span of 7 bases. The CDR3 DNA reads as TGTGCCAGCAGTTACTCGGCGGGGCAGCCCCAGCATTTT. The encoded protein is CASSYSAGQPQHF.

This clonotype was counted between two and nine times. This chain links TRBV15 with TRBJ1-4, with D possibly TRBD1 on 5 matching bases. The CDR3 contains 15 residues. V lost 0 bases and J 7 bases, leaving 12 bases between the germline ends. Germline CDR1 is LNHNV and CDR2 is YYDKDF (reference sequence). The CDR3 nucleotides are TGTGCCACCAGCAGAGATAAGACCCAGGGTGAAAAACTGTTTTTT. This encodes CATSRDKTQGEKLFF.